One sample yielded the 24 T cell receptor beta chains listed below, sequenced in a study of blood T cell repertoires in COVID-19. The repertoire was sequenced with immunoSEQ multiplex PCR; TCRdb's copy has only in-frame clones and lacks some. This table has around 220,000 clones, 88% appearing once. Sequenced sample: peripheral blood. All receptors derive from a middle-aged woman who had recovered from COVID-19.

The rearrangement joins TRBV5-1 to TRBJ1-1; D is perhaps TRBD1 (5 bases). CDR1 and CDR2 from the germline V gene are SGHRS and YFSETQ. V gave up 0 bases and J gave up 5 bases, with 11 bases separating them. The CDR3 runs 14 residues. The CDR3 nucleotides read TGCGCCAGCAGCTTGGACAGGAGTAGGACTGAAGCTTTCTTT. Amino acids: CASSLDRSRTEAFF.

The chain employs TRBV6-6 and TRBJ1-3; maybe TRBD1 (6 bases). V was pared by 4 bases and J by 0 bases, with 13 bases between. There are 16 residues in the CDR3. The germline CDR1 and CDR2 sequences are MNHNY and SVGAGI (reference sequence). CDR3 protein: CASSFSGASSGNTIYF. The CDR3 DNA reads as TGTGCCAGCAGTTTCTCAGGGGCCTCCTCTGGAAACACCATATATTTT.

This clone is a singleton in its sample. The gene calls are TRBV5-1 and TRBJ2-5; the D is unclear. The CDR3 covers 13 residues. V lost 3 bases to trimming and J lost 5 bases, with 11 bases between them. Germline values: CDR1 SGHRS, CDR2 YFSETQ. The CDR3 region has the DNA TGCGCCAGCAGCTACGGAATCGGGGAGACCCAGTACTTC. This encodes CASSYGIGETQYF.

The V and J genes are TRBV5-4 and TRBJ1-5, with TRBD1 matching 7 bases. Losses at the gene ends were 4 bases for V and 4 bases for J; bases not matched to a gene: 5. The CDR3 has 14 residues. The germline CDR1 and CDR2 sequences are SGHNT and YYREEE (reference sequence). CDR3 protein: CASSKTGDNQPQHF. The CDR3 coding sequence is TGTGCCAGCAGCAAAACAGGGGATAATCAGCCCCAGCATTTT.

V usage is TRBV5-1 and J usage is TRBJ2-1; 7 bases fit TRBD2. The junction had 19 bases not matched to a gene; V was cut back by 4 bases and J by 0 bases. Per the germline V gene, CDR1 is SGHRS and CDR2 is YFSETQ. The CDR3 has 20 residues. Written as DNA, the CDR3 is TGCGCCAGCAGCATAAGGACGGGCCCTCGGGACTACAGCTCCTACAATGAGCAGTTCTTC. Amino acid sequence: CASSIRTGPRDYSSYNEQFF.

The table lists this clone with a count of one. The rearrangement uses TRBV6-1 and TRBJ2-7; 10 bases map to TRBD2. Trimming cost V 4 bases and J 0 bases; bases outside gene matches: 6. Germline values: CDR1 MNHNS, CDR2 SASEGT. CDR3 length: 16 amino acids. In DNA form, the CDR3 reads TGTGCCAGCAGTGTTACGGGACTAGCGACCTCCTACGAGCAGTACTTC. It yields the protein CASSVTGLATSYEQYF.

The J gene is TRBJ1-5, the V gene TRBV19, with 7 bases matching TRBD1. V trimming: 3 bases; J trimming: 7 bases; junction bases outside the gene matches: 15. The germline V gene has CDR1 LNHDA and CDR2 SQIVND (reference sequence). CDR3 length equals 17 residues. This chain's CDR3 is CASSIFVDRVAGQPQHF. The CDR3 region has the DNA TGTGCCAGTAGTATTTTCGTCGACAGGGTCGCAGGACAGCCCCAGCATTTT.

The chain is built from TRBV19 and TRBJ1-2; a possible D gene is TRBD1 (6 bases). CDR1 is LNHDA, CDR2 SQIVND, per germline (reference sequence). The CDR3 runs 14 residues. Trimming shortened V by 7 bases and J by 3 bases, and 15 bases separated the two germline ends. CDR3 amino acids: CASTYRDIDYGYTF. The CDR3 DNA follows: TGTGCCAGTACCTACAGGGATATTGACTATGGCTACACCTTC.

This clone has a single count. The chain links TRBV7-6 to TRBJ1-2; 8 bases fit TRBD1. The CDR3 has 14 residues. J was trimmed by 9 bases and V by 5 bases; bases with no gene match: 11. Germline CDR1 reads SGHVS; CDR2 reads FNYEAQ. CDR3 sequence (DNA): TGTGCCAGCAGCAAAGACAGGGGAGGGTCAAGCTACACCTTC. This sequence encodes CASSKDRGGSSYTF.

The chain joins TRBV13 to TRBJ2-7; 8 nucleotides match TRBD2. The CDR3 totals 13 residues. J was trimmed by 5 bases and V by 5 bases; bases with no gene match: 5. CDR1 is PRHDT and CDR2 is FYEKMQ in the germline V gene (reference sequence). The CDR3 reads CASSHFGRDEQYF. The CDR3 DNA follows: TGTGCCAGCAGCCATTTCGGGAGGGACGAGCAGTACTTC.

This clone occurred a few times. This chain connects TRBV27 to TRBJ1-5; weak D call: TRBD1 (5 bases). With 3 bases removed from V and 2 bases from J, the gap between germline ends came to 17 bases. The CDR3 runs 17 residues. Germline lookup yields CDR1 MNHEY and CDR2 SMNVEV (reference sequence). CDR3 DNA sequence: TGTGCCAGCAGTTTCCCCAGGGAGGTGATAGGCAATCAGCCCCAGCATTTT. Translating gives CASSFPREVIGNQPQHF.

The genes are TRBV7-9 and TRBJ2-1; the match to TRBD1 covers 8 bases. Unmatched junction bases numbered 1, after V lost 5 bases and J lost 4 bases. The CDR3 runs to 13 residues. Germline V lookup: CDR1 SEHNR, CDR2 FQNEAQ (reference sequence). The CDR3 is CASSGQGYNEQFF. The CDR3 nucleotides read TGTGCCAGCAGCGGACAGGGATACAATGAGCAGTTCTTC.

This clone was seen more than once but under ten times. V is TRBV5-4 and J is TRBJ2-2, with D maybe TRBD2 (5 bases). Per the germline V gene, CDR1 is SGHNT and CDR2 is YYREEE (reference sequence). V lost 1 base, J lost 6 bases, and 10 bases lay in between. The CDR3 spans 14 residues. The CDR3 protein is CASSLSADSGELFF. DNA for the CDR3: TGTGCCAGCAGCTTGAGTGCGGACTCCGGGGAGCTGTTTTTT.

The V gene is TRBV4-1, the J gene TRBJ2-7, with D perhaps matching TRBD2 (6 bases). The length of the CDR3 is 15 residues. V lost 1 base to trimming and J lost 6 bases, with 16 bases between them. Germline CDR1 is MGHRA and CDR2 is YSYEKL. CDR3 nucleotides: TGCGCCAGCAGCCAAGTGGGAGGACGCTTTGGCGAGCAGTACTTC. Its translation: CASSQVGGRFGEQYF.

This CDR3 is CASSAGQGLMNTEAFF. As DNA, the CDR3 is TGCGCCAGCAGCGCAGGACAGGGATTGATGAACACTGAAGCTTTCTTT. The V and J genes are TRBV5-1 and TRBJ1-1; 8 bases map to TRBD1. Per the germline V gene, CDR1 is SGHRS and CDR2 is YFSETQ. The length of the CDR3 is 16 residues. V gave up 4 bases and J gave up 0 bases; unmatched junction bases: 8.

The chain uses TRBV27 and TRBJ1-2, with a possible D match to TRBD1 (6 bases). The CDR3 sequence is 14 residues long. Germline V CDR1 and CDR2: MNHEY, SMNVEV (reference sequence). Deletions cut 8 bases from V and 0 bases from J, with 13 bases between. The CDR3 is CASHRAGANYGYTF. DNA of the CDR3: TGTGCCAGCCACAGGGCGGGGGCTAACTATGGCTACACCTTC.

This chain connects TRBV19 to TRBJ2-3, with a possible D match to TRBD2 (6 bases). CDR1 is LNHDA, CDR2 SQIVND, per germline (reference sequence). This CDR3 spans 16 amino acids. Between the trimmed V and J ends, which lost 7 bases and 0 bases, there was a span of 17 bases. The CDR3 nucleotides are TGTGCCAGTACCGGCCTGGCAGCGGGTAGCACAGATACGCAGTATTTT. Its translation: CASTGLAAGSTDTQYF.

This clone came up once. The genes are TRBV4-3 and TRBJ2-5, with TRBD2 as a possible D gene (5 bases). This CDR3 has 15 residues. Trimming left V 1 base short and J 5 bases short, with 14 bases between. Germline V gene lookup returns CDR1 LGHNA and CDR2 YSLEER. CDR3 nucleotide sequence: TGCGCCAGCAGCCAAGCCTCTAGCCTGGTGGAGACCCAGTACTTC. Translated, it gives CASSQASSLVETQYF.

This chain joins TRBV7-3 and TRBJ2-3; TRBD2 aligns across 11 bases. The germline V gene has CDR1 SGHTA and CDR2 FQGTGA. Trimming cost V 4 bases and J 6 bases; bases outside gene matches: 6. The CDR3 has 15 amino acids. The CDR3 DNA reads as TGTGCCAGCAGCTATAGCGGGGGGGCATCGGATACGCAGTATTTT. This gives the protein CASSYSGGASDTQYF. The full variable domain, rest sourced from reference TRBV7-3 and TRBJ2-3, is GAGVSQTPSNKVTEKGKYVELRCDPISGHTALYWYRQSLGQGPEFLIYFQGTGAADDSGLPNDRFFAVRPEGSVSTLKIQRTERGDSAVYLCASSYSGGASDTQYFGPGTRLTVL.

CDR3 nucleotides: TGTGCCAGCAGCCGCACAGGGGGAAGCACAGATACGCAGTATTTT. Translation: CASSRTGGSTDTQYF. This chain uses TRBV27 with TRBJ2-3; TRBD1 aligns across 8 bases. Trimming cost V 6 bases and J 0 bases; bases outside gene matches: 5. CDR1 and CDR2 (germline): MNHEY, SMNVEV (reference sequence). The CDR3 has 15 amino acids.

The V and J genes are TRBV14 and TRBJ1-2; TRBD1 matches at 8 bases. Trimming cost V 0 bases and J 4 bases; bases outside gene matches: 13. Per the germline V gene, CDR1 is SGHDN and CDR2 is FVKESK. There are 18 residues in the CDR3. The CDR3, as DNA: TGTGCCAGCAGCCAAGAGATAAGGCAGGGGGCGCCGGGCTATGGCTACACCTTC. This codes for CASSQEIRQGAPGYGYTF.

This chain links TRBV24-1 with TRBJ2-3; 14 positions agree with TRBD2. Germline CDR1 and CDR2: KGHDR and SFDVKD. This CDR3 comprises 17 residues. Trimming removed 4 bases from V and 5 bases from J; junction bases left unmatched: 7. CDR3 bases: TGTGCCACCAGTGACTCCAGACTAGCGGGAGGGGGAGATACGCAGTATTTT. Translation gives CATSDSRLAGGGDTQYF.

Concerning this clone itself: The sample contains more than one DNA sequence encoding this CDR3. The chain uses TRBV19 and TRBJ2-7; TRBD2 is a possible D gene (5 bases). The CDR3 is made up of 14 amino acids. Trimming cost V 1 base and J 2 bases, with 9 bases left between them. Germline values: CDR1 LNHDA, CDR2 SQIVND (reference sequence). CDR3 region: CASSIVPGTYEQYF. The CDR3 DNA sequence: TGTGCCAGTAGTATAGTTCCGGGAACCTACGAGCAGTACTTC.

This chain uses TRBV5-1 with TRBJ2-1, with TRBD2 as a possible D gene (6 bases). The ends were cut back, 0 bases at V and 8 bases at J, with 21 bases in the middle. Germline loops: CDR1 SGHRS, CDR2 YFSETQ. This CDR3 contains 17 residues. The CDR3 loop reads CASSLGPGSTGVDEQFF. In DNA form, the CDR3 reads TGCGCCAGCAGCTTGGGGCCGGGGAGCACGGGAGTGGATGAGCAGTTCTTC.